Shown below are 14 T cell receptor beta chains from a single sample sequenced in a study of cytomegalovirus exposure and HLA in healthy donors. Both 60 Vbeta primers and 13 Jbeta primers went into the PCR. Clones were read by immunoSEQ multiplex PCR, and TCRdb kept only the in-frame ones, dropping some. The data show some 63,000 clones, roughly four fifths seen once. The sample taken for sequencing was PBMCs. All receptors come from a human donor in good health.

The chain uses TRBV5-1 and TRBJ2-3; no clear D. Germline V lookup: CDR1 SGHRS, CDR2 YFSETQ. This CDR3 region has 13 residues. V was shortened by 7 bases and J by 0 bases, with 9 bases between the two germline ends. DNA for the CDR3: TGCGCCAGCTTCCAACAGAGCACAGATACGCAGTATTTT. Amino acid sequence: CASFQQSTDTQYF.

This clone was observed a single time. V and J are TRBV25-1 and TRBJ2-7; 9 nucleotides align to TRBD1. This CDR3 is 16 amino acids long. Germline V gene sequence: CDR1 MGHDK, CDR2 SYGVNS. Germline trimming cut 0 bases from V and 4 bases from J; bases unmatched to any gene: 7. The CDR3: CASSEYYGTGTYEQYF. The CDR3 DNA is TGTGCCAGCAGTGAATACTATGGGACAGGGACGTACGAGCAGTACTTC.

The chain carries TRBV7-3 and TRBJ2-7; the match to TRBD1 covers 10 bases. The J call may not be correct, given that the DNA end is closer to TRBJ2-5. Germline V lookup: CDR1 SGHTA, CDR2 FQGTGA. This CDR3 has 15 residues. DNA of the CDR3: TGTGCCAGCAGCTCCCGACACCGACAGGGGGCGACCCAGTACTTC. It translates to CASSSRHRQGATQYF.

The rearrangement uses TRBV7-3 and TRBJ2-1; a possible D gene is TRBD1 (5 bases). Trimming pared 2 bases from V and 9 bases from J, leaving 17 bases between. CDR3 length equals 15 residues. Germline assignment: CDR1 SGHTA and CDR2 FQGTGA. The chain's CDR3 is CASSLQGYSGGEQFF. The CDR3 nucleotides read TGTGCCAGCAGCTTACAGGGTTACTCAGGCGGTGAGCAGTTCTTC.

The CDR3 reads CASSVRRAYEQYF. The DNA of the CDR3 is TGTGCCAGCAGTGTCAGGCGCGCCTACGAGCAGTACTTC. The chain couples TRBV6-5 to TRBJ2-5; no definite D call. The closer fit of TRBJ2-7 to the DNA end suggests the J call may be wrong. The CDR3 spans 13 residues. Looked up from germline, CDR1 is MNHEY and CDR2 is SVGAGI.

This chain uses TRBV7-9 with TRBJ1-1, with D possibly TRBD1 on 5 matching bases. Germline lookup yields CDR1 SEHNR and CDR2 FQNEAQ (reference sequence). V was trimmed by 3 bases and J by 0 bases, leaving 11 bases between them. CDR3 length equals 15 residues. In nucleotides, the CDR3 is TGTGCCAGCAGCTTTTATTCAGGGATGAACACTGAAGCTTTCTTT. It specifies CASSFYSGMNTEAFF.

The V call is TRBV28, the J call TRBJ2-4, with D unresolved. Trimming shortened V by 3 bases and J by 0 bases, and 3 bases separated the two germline ends. Germline V CDR1 and CDR2: MDHEN, SYDVKM. The CDR3 spans 13 residues. The CDR3 DNA is TGTGCCAGCAGTTTCATAGCCAAAAACATTCAGTACTTC. Residues: CASSFIAKNIQYF.

This clone was detected only a few times. V is TRBV4-2 and J is TRBJ2-1, with TRBD2 as a possible D gene (7 bases). Trimming took off 4 bases at V and 4 bases at J, with 17 bases between the two ends. The CDR3 is made up of 16 amino acids. Germline-derived CDR1 and CDR2 are LGHNA and YNFKEQ. The CDR3 DNA sequence: TGTGCCAGCAGCCCGAACGGGGAGGGGGGGTACAATGAGCAGTTCTTC. Its translation is CASSPNGEGGYNEQFF.

The CDR3 bases are TGTGCCAGCAGCCTCCCCCAGGGGTCGGGAGAGACCCAGTACTTC. Amino acid sequence: CASSLPQGSGETQYF. The V gene is TRBV13, the J gene TRBJ2-5, with D possibly matching TRBD1 (6 bases). V dropped 5 bases and J dropped 4 bases, with 17 bases sitting between them. The CDR3 is 15 residues long. CDR1 is PRHDT, CDR2 FYEKMQ, per germline (reference sequence).

V usage is TRBV6-1 and J usage is TRBJ2-5, with a weak D call TRBD2 (6 bases). Germline values: CDR1 MNHNS, CDR2 SASEGT. The CDR3 runs 15 residues. The V end was cut by 0 bases, the J end by 7 bases, with 15 bases between. CDR3 nucleotides: TGTGCCAGCAGTGAAGCGCAGGTCCAGGGAGGGACCCAGTACTTC. Its translation is CASSEAQVQGGTQYF.

V and J are TRBV6-6 and TRBJ2-7, with 8 bases that match TRBD2. The CDR3 contains 16 residues. Germline V gene data show CDR1 as MNHNY and CDR2 as SVGAGI (reference sequence). V lost 5 bases to trimming and J lost 0 bases; unmatched junction nucleotides: 9. Written as DNA, the CDR3 is TGTGCCAGCAGTATACCAACCGGGACTAGCTCCTACGAGCAGTACTTC. It codes for CASSIPTGTSSYEQYF.

J is TRBJ1-1 and V is TRBV19, with a weak D call TRBD1 (5 bases). Germline CDR1 is LNHDA and CDR2 is SQIVND (reference sequence). Trimming cost V 7 bases and J 5 bases, with 14 bases left between them. CDR3 length: 13 amino acids. The DNA of the CDR3 is TGTGCCAGTACTCCAGGGATCGGGACTGAAGCTTTCTTT. Protein: CASTPGIGTEAFF.

The J gene is TRBJ1-6, the V gene TRBV5-1; tentatively, D is TRBD1 (5 bases). V dropped 0 bases and J dropped 7 bases, with 11 bases sitting between them. Germline lookup yields CDR1 SGHRS and CDR2 YFSETQ. The CDR3 sequence is 15 residues long. DNA of the CDR3: TGCGCCAGCAGCTTGGAGACAGTACCCAATTCACCCCTCCACTTT. Its translation is CASSLETVPNSPLHF.

This chain joins TRBV5-1 and TRBJ1-2, with 11 bases aligning to TRBD1. The V and J ends lost 4 bases and 6 bases, in that order; junction bases with no gene match: 5. The CDR3 sequence is 14 residues long. CDR1 is SGHRS and CDR2 is YFSETQ in the germline V gene. CDR3 residues: CASSPDRGPDGYTF. The CDR3 DNA sequence: TGCGCCAGCAGCCCGGACAGGGGGCCGGATGGCTACACCTTC.